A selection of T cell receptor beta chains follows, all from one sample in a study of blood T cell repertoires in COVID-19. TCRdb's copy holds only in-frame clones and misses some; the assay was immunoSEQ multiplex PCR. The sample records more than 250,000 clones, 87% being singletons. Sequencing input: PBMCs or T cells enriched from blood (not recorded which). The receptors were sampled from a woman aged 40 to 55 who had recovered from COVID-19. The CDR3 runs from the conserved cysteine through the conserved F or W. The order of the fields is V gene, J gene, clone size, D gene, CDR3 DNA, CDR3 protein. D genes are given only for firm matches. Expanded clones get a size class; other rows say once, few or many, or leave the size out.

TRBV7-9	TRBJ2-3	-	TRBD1	TGTGCCAGCAGCTTAGAGGGACAGGGGTCAGATACGCAGTATTTT	CASSLEGQGSDTQYF
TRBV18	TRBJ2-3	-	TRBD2	TGTGCCAGCTCACCACCGAAGGCGGGAGTTGGGGATACGCAGTATTTT	CASSPPKAGVGDTQYF
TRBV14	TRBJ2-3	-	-	TGTGCCAGCAGCCAAGATATCGGGGATACGCAGTATTTT	CASSQDIGDTQYF
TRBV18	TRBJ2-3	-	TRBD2	TGTGCCAGCTCACCACCTCGCGGGAGGTCTGGAGATACGCAGTATTTT	CASSPPRGRSGDTQYF
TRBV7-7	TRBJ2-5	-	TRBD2	TGTGCTAGCAGCTTAACGGGAGGGAGTCAGACCCAGTACTTC	CASSLTGGSQTQYF
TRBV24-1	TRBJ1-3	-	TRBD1	TGTGCCACCAGTGAAACCGGGACAGGGAGGGGCTCTGGAAACACCATATATTTT	CATSETGTGRGSGNTIYF
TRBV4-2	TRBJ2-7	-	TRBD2	TGTGCCAGCAGCCAACCTCTAGCGGGAGCCGTATACGAGCAGTACTTC	CASSQPLAGAVYEQYF
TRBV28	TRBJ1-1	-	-	TGTGCCAGCAGTTTTCTTGCCTATGAAGCTTTCTTT	CASSFLAYEAFF
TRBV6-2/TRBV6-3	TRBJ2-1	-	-	TGTGCCAGCAGTTACTCGGAGGTGCAGAGCTCCTACAATGAGCAGTTCTTC	CASSYSEVQSSYNEQFF
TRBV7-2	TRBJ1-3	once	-	TGTGCCAGCAGCTTAGGAAGGAGTGGAAACACCATATATTTT	CASSLGRSGNTIYF
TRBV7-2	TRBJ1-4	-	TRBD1	TGTGCCAGCAGCACCATGGGACAGAGACAAAATGAAAAACTGTTTTTT	CASSTMGQRQNEKLFF
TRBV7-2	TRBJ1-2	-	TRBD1	TGTGCCAGCAGCTTAGGGGGACAGGGTAGCATAAAGGGCTACACCTTC	CASSLGGQGSIKGYTF
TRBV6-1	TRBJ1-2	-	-	TGTGCCAGCAGTGAAGCGCCGGGGGTAGCCTATGGCTACACCTTC	CASSEAPGVAYGYTF
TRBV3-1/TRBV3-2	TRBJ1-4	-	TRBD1	TGTGCCAGCAGCTTCCGACAGGGGGGTGAAAAACTGTTTTTT	CASSFRQGGEKLFF
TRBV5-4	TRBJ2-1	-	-	TGTGCCAGCAGCTTAAAAAGCGCCGGCAATGAGCAGTTCTTC	CASSLKSAGNEQFF
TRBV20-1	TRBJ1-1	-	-	TGCAGTGCTAGTCCAGGGCTGAACACTGAAGCTTTCTTT	CSASPGLNTEAFF
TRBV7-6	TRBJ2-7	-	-	TGTGCCAGCAGCCCCAGGCAGGGGTACGAGCAGTACTTC	CASSPRQGYEQYF
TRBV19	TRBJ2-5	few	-	TGTGCCACCGCCCAGTCGTTACAAGAGACCCAGTACTTC	CATAQSLQETQYF
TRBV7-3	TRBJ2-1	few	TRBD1	TGTGCCAGCAGCCGGGACAGGGCCAGGTCAGACTACAATGAGCAGTTCTTC	CASSRDRARSDYNEQFF
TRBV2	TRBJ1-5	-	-	TGTGCCAGCAGTGGCTCCCCTCCGCTCGGGGGGGGGAGGCAGCCCCAGCATTTT	CASSGSPPLGGGRQPQHF
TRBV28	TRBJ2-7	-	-	TGTGCCAGCAGTCCCGGCAGCGCGACCTACGAGCAGTACTTC	CASSPGSATYEQYF
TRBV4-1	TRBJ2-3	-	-	TGCGCCAGCAGCCAAGAGACAGAGACCACAGATACGCAGTATTTT	CASSQETETTDTQYF
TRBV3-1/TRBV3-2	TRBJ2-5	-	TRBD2	TGTGCCAGCAGCGATAGGACTAGATCGCGCCAAGAGACCCAGTACTTC	CASSDRTRSRQETQYF
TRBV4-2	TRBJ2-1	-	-	TGTGCCAGCAGCCAAGTTGAGACGGGAACCGCCTACAATGAGCAGTTCTTC	CASSQVETGTAYNEQFF
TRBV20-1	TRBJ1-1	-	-	TGCAGTGCCGGCGGGGGAAAAGCTTTCTTT	CSAGGGKAFF
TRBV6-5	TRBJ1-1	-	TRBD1	TGTGCCAGCACCCAAAGGGACAGGGCAGGCACTGAAGCTTTCTTT	CASTQRDRAGTEAFF
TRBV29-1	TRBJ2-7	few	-	TGCAGCGTTAAGGACATCTACGAGCAGTACTTC	CSVKDIYEQYF
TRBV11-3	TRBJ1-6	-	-	TGTGCCAGCAGCTCCATGACCGGGACACCCCTCCACTTT	CASSSMTGTPLHF
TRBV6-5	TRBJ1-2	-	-	TGTGCCAGCAGTTACTCGACGGGGGGGCCTTATGGCTACACCTTC	CASSYSTGGPYGYTF
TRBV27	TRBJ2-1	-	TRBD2	TGTGCCAGCAGTTCCCCGACTAGCGGGACCCATGAGCAGTTCTTC	CASSSPTSGTHEQFF
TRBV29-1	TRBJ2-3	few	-	TGCAGCGTTGCGTTACTCGGAGTGGCAGATACGCAGTATTTT	CSVALLGVADTQYF
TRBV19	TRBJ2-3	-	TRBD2	TGTGCCAGTAGTACCGTAGCGGGAGGGCCCTGGGATACGCAGTATTTT	CASSTVAGGPWDTQYF
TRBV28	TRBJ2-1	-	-	TGTGCCGGGGGGACGGCCACCTACAATGAGCAGTTCTTC	CAGGTATYNEQFF
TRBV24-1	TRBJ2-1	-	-	TGTGCCACCAGTTTCTCTGGGCGGGCGACCTATGAGCAGTTCTTC	CATSFSGRATYEQFF
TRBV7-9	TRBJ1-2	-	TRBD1	TGTGCCACCAGCTCCCAGGGGGCGGTCTATGGCTACACCTTC	CATSSQGAVYGYTF
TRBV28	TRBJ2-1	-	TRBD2	TGTGCCAGCAAACTAGCGGGGGAGGTAGATGAGCAGTTCTTC	CASKLAGEVDEQFF
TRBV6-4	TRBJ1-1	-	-	TGTGCCAGCAGTGAGGCACCGAACACTGAAGCTTTCTTT	CASSEAPNTEAFF
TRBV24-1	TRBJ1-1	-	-	TGTGCCACCAGAACCCTTAGGGGCAACACTGAAGCTTTCTTT	CATRTLRGNTEAFF
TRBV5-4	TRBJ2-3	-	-	TGTGCCAGCAGCCCCCGGGTAGCGGGCACAGATACGCAGTATTTT	CASSPRVAGTDTQYF
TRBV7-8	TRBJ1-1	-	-	TGTGCCAGCAGCTTAGAAGCAGGGAAGACTGAAGCTTTCTTT	CASSLEAGKTEAFF
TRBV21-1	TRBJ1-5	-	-	TGTGCCAGCAGCAAAGCCCCGGGCGACAGCCTTTATCAGCCCCAGCATTTT	CASSKAPGDSLYQPQHF
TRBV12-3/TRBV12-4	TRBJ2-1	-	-	TGTGCCAGCAGTTTGTGGGCCTCCGGGGAGCTCTTC	CASSLWASGELF
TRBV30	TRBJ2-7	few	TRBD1	TGTGCCTGGAGTGTACAGGGGGGCAACGAGCAGTACTTC	CAWSVQGGNEQYF
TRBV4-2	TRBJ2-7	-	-	TGTGCCAGCAGCCAAGACGGGCACGGGGAGACCTACGAGCAGTACTTC	CASSQDGHGETYEQYF
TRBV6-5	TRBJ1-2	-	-	TGTGCCATCACGGAGGATGGCTACACCTTC	CAITEDGYTF
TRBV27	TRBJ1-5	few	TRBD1	TGTGCCAGCAGTGCACATCAGGGGGCCGGCAATCAGCCCCAGCATTTT	CASSAHQGAGNQPQHF
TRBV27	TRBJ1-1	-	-	TGTGCCAGCAGTTTACGGGGGGCTAACACTGAAGCTTTCTTT	CASSLRGANTEAFF
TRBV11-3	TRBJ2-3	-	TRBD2	TGTGCCAGCAGCGGTAGCGGGTCTAGCACAGATACGCAGTATTTT	CASSGSGSSTDTQYF
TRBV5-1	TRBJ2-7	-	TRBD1	TGCGCCAGCAGCCCCACCGGGACAGGGAAATACGAGCAGTACTTC	CASSPTGTGKYEQYF
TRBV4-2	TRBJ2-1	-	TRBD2	TGTGCCAGCAGCCAAGAATTCGGCGGGAGTCCCAATGAGCAGTTCTTC	CASSQEFGGSPNEQFF
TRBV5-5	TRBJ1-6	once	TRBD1	TGTGCCAGCAGCTTGCAGACCTCCAGGGGGCTTAGTTCACCCCTCCACTTT	CASSLQTSRGLSSPLHF
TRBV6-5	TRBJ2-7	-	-	TGTGCCAGCAGTTACGTCAGCTACGAGCAGTACTTC	CASSYVSYEQYF
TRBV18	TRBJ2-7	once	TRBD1	TGTGCCAGCTCATCCCAGGGGGTCGGACCCTACGAGCAGTACTTC	CASSSQGVGPYEQYF
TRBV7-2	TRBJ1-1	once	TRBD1	TGTGCCAGCAGCTTAGGCCAGGGGGCGAGTGAAGCTTTCTTT	CASSLGQGASEAFF
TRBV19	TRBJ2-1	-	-	TGTGCCAGTAGTGATGATGGGGCCCCAAATGAGCAGTTCTTC	CASSDDGAPNEQFF
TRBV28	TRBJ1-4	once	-	TGTGCCAGCAGTTCCGACATTGCAACTAATGAAAAACTGTTTTTT	CASSSDIATNEKLFF
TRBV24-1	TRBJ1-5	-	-	TGTGCCACCTCGGGGGGAGGGGAGGTTCAGCCCCAGCATTTT	CATSGGGEVQPQHF
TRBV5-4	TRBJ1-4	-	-	TGTGCCAGCAGCTTGGCCGGACATCCTAATGAAAAACTGTTTTTT	CASSLAGHPNEKLFF
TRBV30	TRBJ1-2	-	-	TGTGCCTGGAGCGGAATTGGGCACGCGGACAGTCTCCTGGGCTACACCTTC	CAWSGIGHADSLLGYTF